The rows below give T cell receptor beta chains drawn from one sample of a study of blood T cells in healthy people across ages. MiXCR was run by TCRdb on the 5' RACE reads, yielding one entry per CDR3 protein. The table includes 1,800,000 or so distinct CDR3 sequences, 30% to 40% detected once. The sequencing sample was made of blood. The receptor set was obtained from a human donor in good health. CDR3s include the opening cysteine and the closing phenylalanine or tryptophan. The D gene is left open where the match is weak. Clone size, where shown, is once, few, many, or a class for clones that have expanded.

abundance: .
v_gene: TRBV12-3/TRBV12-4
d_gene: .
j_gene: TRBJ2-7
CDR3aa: CASSSGPGLHYEQYF
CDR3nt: TGTGCCAGCAGTTCAGGGCCGGGACTCCACTACGAGCAGTACTTC

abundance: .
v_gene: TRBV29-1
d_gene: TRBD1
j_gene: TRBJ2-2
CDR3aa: CSGGTGLTGELFF
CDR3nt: TGCAGCGGGGGGACAGGGCTTACCGGGGAGCTGTTTTTT

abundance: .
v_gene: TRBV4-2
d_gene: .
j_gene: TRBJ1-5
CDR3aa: CASSQVKTSNQPQHF
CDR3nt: TGTGCCAGCAGCCAAGTGAAGACTAGCAATCAGCCCCAGCATTTT

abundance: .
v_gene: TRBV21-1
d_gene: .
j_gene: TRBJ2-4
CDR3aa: CASSKVGSRGNIQYF
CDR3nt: TGTGCCAGCAGCAAAGTAGGGTCAAGGGGTAACATTCAGTACTTC

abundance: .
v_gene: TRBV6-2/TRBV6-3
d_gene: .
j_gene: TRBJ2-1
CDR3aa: CASSQAGPVLADEQFF
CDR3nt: TGTGCCAGCAGCCAGGCAGGACCTGTCTTAGCCGATGAGCAGTTCTTC

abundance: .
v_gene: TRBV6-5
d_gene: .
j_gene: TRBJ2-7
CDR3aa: CASRSIGGEQYF
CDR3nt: TGTGCCAGCAGGTCAATAGGAGGCGAGCAGTACTTC

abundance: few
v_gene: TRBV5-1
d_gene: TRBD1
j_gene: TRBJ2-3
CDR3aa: CASSLGLRGTGDTQYF
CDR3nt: TGCGCCAGCAGCTTGGGATTGAGGGGGACAGGAGATACGCAGTATTTT

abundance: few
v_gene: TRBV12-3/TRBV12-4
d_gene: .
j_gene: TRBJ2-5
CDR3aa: CASSLGLAVTETQYF
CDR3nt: TGTGCCAGCAGTTTAGGTCTAGCAGTTACTGAGACCCAGTACTTC

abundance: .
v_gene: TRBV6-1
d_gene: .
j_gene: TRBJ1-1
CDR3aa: CASSLVYWRDTEAFF
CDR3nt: TGTGCCAGCAGTCTAGTTTATTGGAGGGACACTGAAGCTTTCTTT

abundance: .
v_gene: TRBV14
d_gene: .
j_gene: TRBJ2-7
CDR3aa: CASSQADKRSYEQYF
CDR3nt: TGTGCCAGCAGCCAAGCGGACAAGAGATCCTACGAGCAGTACTTC

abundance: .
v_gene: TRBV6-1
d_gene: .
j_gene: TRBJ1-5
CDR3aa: CASSGEGLRQPQHF
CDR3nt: TGTGCCAGCAGTGGAGAGGGCCTCAGACAGCCCCAGCATTTT

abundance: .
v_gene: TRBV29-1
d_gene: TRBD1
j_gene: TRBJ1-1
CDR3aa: CSVRNTGDGEAFF
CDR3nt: TGCAGCGTTAGAAATACAGGGGATGGTGAAGCTTTCTTT

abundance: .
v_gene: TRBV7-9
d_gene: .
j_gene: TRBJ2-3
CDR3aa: CANSFQMGTDTQYF
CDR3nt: TGTGCCAACAGCTTCCAGATGGGCACAGATACGCAGTATTTT

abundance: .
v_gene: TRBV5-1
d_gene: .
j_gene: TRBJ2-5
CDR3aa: CASSLGGAPNPETQYF
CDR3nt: TGCGCCAGCAGCTTGGGGGGAGCCCCAAACCCAGAGACCCAGTACTTC

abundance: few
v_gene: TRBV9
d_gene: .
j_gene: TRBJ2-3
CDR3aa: CASSVTGRADTQYF
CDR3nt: TGTGCCAGCAGCGTTACAGGGAGAGCGGATACGCAGTATTTT

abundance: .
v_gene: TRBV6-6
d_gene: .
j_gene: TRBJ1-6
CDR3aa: CASSYNTDSPLHF
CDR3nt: TGTGCCAGCAGTTATAATACGGATTCACCCCTCCACTTT

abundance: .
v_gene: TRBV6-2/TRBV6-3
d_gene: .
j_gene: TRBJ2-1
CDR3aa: CASSSPLAGNEQFF
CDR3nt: TGTGCCAGCAGTTCCCCATTAGCAGGGAATGAGCAGTTCTTC

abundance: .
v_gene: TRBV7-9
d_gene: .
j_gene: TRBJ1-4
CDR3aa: CALSGNTNEKLFF
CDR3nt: TGTGCCCTAAGCGGAAACACTAATGAAAAACTGTTTTTT

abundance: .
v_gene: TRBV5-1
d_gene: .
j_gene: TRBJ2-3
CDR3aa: CASSAVAGTQYF
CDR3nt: TGCGCCAGCAGCGCGGTCGCGGGTACGCAGTATTTT

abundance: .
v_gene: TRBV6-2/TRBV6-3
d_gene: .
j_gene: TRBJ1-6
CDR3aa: CASEGTGNSPLHF
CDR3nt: TGTGCCAGCGAAGGAACAGGGAATTCACCCCTCCACTTT

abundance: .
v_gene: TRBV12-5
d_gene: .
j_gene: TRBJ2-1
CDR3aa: CASGFSRAGEWGEQFF
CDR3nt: TGTGCTAGTGGTTTTAGTAGGGCCGGAGAATGGGGTGAGCAGTTCTTC

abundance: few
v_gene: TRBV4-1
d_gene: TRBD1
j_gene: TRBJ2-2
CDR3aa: CASSLEPGQGLTGELFF
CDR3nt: TGCGCCAGCAGCCTTGAACCCGGACAGGGACTGACCGGGGAGCTGTTTTTT

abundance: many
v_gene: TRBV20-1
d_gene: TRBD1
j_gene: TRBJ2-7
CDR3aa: CSAEPGTGFDYEQYF
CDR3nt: TGCAGTGCTGAGCCCGGGACAGGGTTTGACTACGAGCAGTACTTC

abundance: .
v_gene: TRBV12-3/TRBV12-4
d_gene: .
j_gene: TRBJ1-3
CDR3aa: CASSLGRARRNTIYF
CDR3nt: TGTGCCAGCAGTTTAGGTCGTGCAAGAAGGAACACCATATATTTT

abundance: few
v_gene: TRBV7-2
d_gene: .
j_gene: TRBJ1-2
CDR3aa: CASSVTLPYGYTF
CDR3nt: TGTGCCAGCAGCGTGACACTTCCCTATGGCTACACCTTC

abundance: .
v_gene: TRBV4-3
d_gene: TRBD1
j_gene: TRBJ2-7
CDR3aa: CASSQKPGQVVYEQYF
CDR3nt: TGCGCCAGCAGCCAAAAACCGGGACAGGTTGTCTACGAGCAGTACTTC

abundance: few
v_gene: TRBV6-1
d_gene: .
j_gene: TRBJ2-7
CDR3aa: CASSDPGDLFYEQYF
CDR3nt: TGTGCCAGCAGTGACCCAGGGGACTTGTTCTACGAGCAGTACTTC